Following are 27 T cell receptor beta chains from one sample sequenced in a study of cytomegalovirus exposure and HLA in healthy donors. The table came from immunoSEQ multiplex PCR; TCRdb's copy has only in-frame clones and leaves some out. The profile covers 86,000 or so clones, with 96% appearing a single time and roughly 1.6% taken by the ten largest. The sequencing input was PBMCs. Every receptor here comes from a young man in good health and CMV-seropositive.

This chain joins TRBV27 and TRBJ1-1, with 11 bases identical to TRBD1. Germline V gene data show CDR1 as MNHEY and CDR2 as SMNVEV (reference sequence). V lost 0 bases to trimming and J lost 1 base; unmatched junction nucleotides: 7. CDR3 length: 18 amino acids. The CDR3 reads CASSLSGGQGVPNTEAFF. The CDR3 nucleotides read TGTGCCAGCAGTTTATCGGGGGGACAGGGGGTTCCGAACACTGAAGCTTTCTTT.

DNA of the CDR3: TGTGCCAGTCGCGGACAGGGGAGCACCGGGGAGCTGTTTTTT. Its translation: CASRGQGSTGELFF. This rearrangement joins TRBV19 to TRBJ2-2, with 9 bases identical to TRBD1. Germline-derived CDR1 and CDR2 are LNHDA and SQIVND (reference sequence). The CDR3 loop spans 14 amino acids. The V and J ends lost 8 bases and 4 bases, in that order; junction bases with no gene match: 5.

The chain uses TRBV30 and TRBJ1-5, with D hard to call. V was shortened by 2 bases and J by 1 base, with 6 bases between the two germline ends. Per the germline V gene, CDR1 is GTSNPN and CDR2 is SVGIG (reference sequence). The CDR3 spans 13 residues. The chain's CDR3 is CAWSRASNQPQHF. The CDR3 DNA sequence: TGTGCCTGGAGTCGAGCCAGCAATCAGCCCCAGCATTTT.

The rearrangement joins TRBV7-8 to TRBJ2-7; 7 nucleotides match TRBD1. There are 14 residues in the CDR3. V lost 1 base, J lost 2 bases, and 2 bases stayed unmatched. Germline CDR1 and CDR2: SGHVS and FQNEAQ. CDR3 in amino acids: CASSLGTGPYEQYF. For the CDR3, the DNA is TGTGCCAGCAGCTTAGGGACAGGCCCCTACGAGCAGTACTTC.

V gene TRBV4-1 combines with J gene TRBJ2-1; D might be TRBD2 (5 bases). This CDR3 is built from 16 residues. Germline lookup yields CDR1 MGHRA and CDR2 YSYEKL. The V gene lost 1 base and the J gene lost 8 bases, with 18 bases spanning the gap. The CDR3 spells CASSQVRGLGGYEQFF. The CDR3 DNA sequence: TGCGCCAGCAGCCAAGTTCGAGGGCTCGGTGGGTATGAGCAGTTCTTC.

V and J are TRBV6-6 and TRBJ2-2, with 11 bases fitting TRBD2. This CDR3 region has 16 residues. V shed 9 bases and J 5 bases; nucleotides not matched to a gene: 11. The germline CDR1 and CDR2 sequences are MNHNY and SVGAGI (reference sequence). This CDR3 reads CASLRATSGSTGELFF. The CDR3 nucleotides read TGTGCCAGTCTAAGGGCCACTAGCGGGAGTACCGGGGAGCTGTTTTTT.

The chain uses TRBV5-5 and TRBJ1-4; possible D gene TRBD1, 6 bases. The ends were cut back, 4 bases at V and 6 bases at J, with 19 bases in the middle. Germline CDR1 is SGHKS and CDR2 is YYEKEE (reference sequence). The CDR3 loop spans 16 amino acids. Here the CDR3 DNA reads TGTGCCAGCAGCCGTCGGCGGGGGCTCCAAGATGAAAAACTGTTTTTT. Amino acids: CASSRRRGLQDEKLFF.

The CDR3 coding sequence is TGTGCCAGCAGTTTAGCACTAGCGGGAGCCGGGGAGCTGTTTTTT. It translates to CASSLALAGAGELFF. This chain connects TRBV25-1 to TRBJ2-2; TRBD2 matches 11 bases. CDR1 is MGHDK and CDR2 is SYGVNS in the germline V gene. This CDR3 comprises 15 residues. J was trimmed by 6 bases and V by 5 bases; bases with no gene match: 5.

The J gene is TRBJ2-1, the V gene TRBV7-9; a possible D gene is TRBD2 (6 bases). V was cut by 5 bases and J by 6 bases, with 14 bases left in between. In germline, CDR1 is SEHNR, CDR2 FQNEAQ (reference sequence). This CDR3 has 14 amino acids. The CDR3: CASSPPRRVNEQFF. The CDR3 DNA follows: TGTGCCAGCAGCCCGCCGCGGAGGGTCAATGAGCAGTTCTTC. The full variable domain, its missing parts supplied by reference TRBV7-9 and TRBJ2-1, is DTGVSQNPRHKITKRGQNVTFRCDPISEHNRLYWYRQTLGQGPEFLTYFQNEAQLEKSRLLSDRFSAERPKGSFSTLEIQRTEQGDSAMYLCASSPPRRVNEQFFGPGTRLTVL.

This sequence joins TRBV14 and TRBJ2-7, with D possibly being TRBD1 (5 bases). The V end was cut by 4 bases, the J end by 9 bases, with 16 bases between. The CDR3 totals 13 residues. The V gene's germline CDR1 is SGHDN and CDR2 FVKESK. The CDR3 protein is CASSPQQAKGQYF. CDR3 DNA: TGTGCCAGCAGCCCCCAACAGGCCAAGGGGCAGTACTTC. The full variable domain, in which reference TRBV14 and TRBJ2-7 provide the parts outside the CDR3, is EAGVTQFPSHSVIEKGQTVTLRCDPISGHDNLYWYRRVMGKEIKFLLHFVKESKQDESGMPNNRFLAERTGGTYSTLKVQPAELEDSGVYFCASSPQQAKGQYFGPGTRLTVT.

This clone was observed once. This chain joins TRBV15 and TRBJ1-1, with 8 bases fitting TRBD1. Looked up from germline, CDR1 is LNHNV and CDR2 is YYDKDF (reference sequence). V trimming: 5 bases; J trimming: 1 base; junction bases outside the gene matches: 6. The length of the CDR3 is 15 residues. The CDR3 sequence: CATSPPDRGNTEAFF. The DNA of the CDR3 is TGTGCCACCAGCCCACCTGACAGGGGGAACACTGAAGCTTTCTTT.

The chain uses TRBV5-6 and TRBJ2-1; TRBD2 matches 7 bases. Germline V lookup: CDR1 SGHDT, CDR2 YYEEEE. The V segment lost 1 base and the J segment 4 bases; nucleotides outside the gene matches: 5. CDR3 size: 15 residues. In nucleotides, the CDR3 is TGTGCCAGCAGCTTGACGGGAGGAAGTTACAATGAGCAGTTCTTC. Translating gives CASSLTGGSYNEQFF.

V gene TRBV9 combines with J gene TRBJ1-3; D is possibly TRBD1 (5 bases). The CDR3 loop spans 20 amino acids. From germline, CDR1 is SGDLS and CDR2 YYNGEE. V shed 3 bases and J shed 0 bases, with 25 bases lying between them. For the CDR3, the DNA is TGTGCCAGCAGCGGACCAGGGAAAGGCAACGCTCACTACTCTGGAAACACCATATATTTT. This sequence encodes CASSGPGKGNAHYSGNTIYF.

DNA of the CDR3: TGTGCCAGCTCACCAAGACAGAACTATGGCTACACCTTC. Amino acid sequence: CASSPRQNYGYTF. This chain connects TRBV18 to TRBJ1-2; tentative D call: TRBD1 (5 bases). CDR3 size: 13 residues. V was shortened by 2 bases and J by 2 bases, with 6 bases between the two germline ends. Germline V gives CDR1 KGHSH, CDR2 LQKENI.

This sequence joins TRBV27 and TRBJ2-5; 13 bases map to TRBD2. With V trimmed by 7 bases and J by 2 bases, 10 bases remained unmatched. The CDR3 covers 17 residues. The germline CDR1 and CDR2 sequences are MNHEY and SMNVEV (reference sequence). The CDR3, as DNA: TGTGCCAGCACCCCAGACGGGACTAGCGGGATACAAGAGACCCAGTACTTC. Translated: CASTPDGTSGIQETQYF.

This clone was recorded only once. This chain joins TRBV19 and TRBJ1-1; 9 positions agree with TRBD1. The V gene end was trimmed by 5 bases and the J gene end by 1 base; junction bases not matched to a gene: 5. Germline values: CDR1 LNHDA, CDR2 SQIVND (reference sequence). The CDR3 is 15 amino acids. The CDR3 DNA reads as TGTGCCAGTAGTTTTAACAGGGGGCGGAACACTGAAGCTTTCTTT. As protein: CASSFNRGRNTEAFF. The variable domain in full, completed from reference TRBV19 and TRBJ1-1, reads DGGITQSPKYLFRKEGQNVTLSCEQNLNHDAMYWYRQDPGQGLRLIYYSQIVNDFQKGDIAEGYSVSREKKESFPLTVTSAQKNPTAFYLCASSFNRGRNTEAFFGQGTRLTVV.

J is TRBJ1-5 and V is TRBV11-2; D perhaps matches TRBD1 (5 bases). With 0 bases removed from V and 3 bases from J, the gap between germline ends came to 9 bases. CDR3 length equals 15 residues. Germline V lookup: CDR1 SGHAT, CDR2 FQNNGV. The CDR3 DNA follows: TGTGCCAGCAGCTTAGAAGGGGCCTTCAATCAGCCCCAGCATTTT. It yields the protein CASSLEGAFNQPQHF.

This chain uses TRBV10-2 with TRBJ2-2; D is perhaps TRBD2 (5 bases). The V end lost 6 bases, the J end lost 0 bases, and 14 bases lay between the germline ends. From germline, CDR1 is WSHSY and CDR2 SAAADI. The CDR3 consists of 16 residues. The CDR3 spells CASRDGRLPNTGELFF. The CDR3 DNA sequence: TGCGCCAGCAGGGATGGGAGACTCCCGAACACCGGGGAGCTGTTTTTT.

V and J are TRBV11-2 and TRBJ1-2; 8 bases match TRBD1. The CDR3 spans 14 residues. The V segment lost 1 base and the J segment 6 bases; nucleotides outside the gene matches: 4. Germline CDR1 and CDR2: SGHAT and FQNNGV. The CDR3 is CASSLGGTGDGYTF. DNA of the CDR3: TGTGCCAGCAGCTTAGGAGGGACAGGAGATGGCTACACCTTC.

The rearrangement uses TRBV27 and TRBJ2-2, with 13 bases lining up with TRBD2. With V trimmed by 5 bases and J by 3 bases, 9 bases remained unmatched. The CDR3 totals 18 residues. In germline, CDR1 is MNHEY, CDR2 SMNVEV (reference sequence). The chain's CDR3 is CASSDGTSGAMYTGELFF. The DNA for the CDR3 is TGTGCCAGCAGTGACGGGACTAGCGGGGCAATGTACACCGGGGAGCTGTTTTTT.

The table lists this clone with a count of one. This sequence joins TRBV4-1 and TRBJ2-1; TRBD2 agrees at 11 bases. The trim removed 4 bases at V and 1 base at J, leaving 6 bases unmatched. This CDR3 has 17 residues. Germline CDR1 is MGHRA and CDR2 is YSYEKL. CDR3 nucleotides: TGCGCCAGCAGCCCTAGGACTAGCGGGTTGTCCTACAATGAGCAGTTCTTC. Amino acid sequence: CASSPRTSGLSYNEQFF.

V usage is TRBV19 and J usage is TRBJ2-5, with 11 nucleotides matching TRBD1. The J call may not be correct, given that the DNA end is closer to TRBJ2-7. Germline assignment: CDR1 LNHDA and CDR2 SQIVND (reference sequence). This CDR3 is built from 14 residues. This chain's CDR3 is CASSNRDRGSEQYF. CDR3 DNA sequence: TGTGCCAGTAGTAACCGGGACAGGGGGTCCGAGCAGTACTTC.

The V gene is TRBV27, the J gene TRBJ1-1; TRBD1 might be the D (5 bases). CDR3 size: 15 residues. Per the germline V gene, CDR1 is MNHEY and CDR2 is SMNVEV (reference sequence). Trimming stripped 1 base from V and 1 base from J, with 10 bases between. The CDR3 is CASSLYQGPNTEAFF. In DNA, the CDR3 is TGTGCCAGCAGTTTATATCAGGGTCCGAACACTGAAGCTTTCTTT.

V gene TRBV9 combines with J gene TRBJ2-7, with a possible D match to TRBD2 (7 bases). The V end was cut by 3 bases, the J end by 1 base, with 14 bases between. There are 15 residues in the CDR3. The germline CDR1 and CDR2 sequences are SGDLS and YYNGEE. CDR3 region: CASSAGGGGSYEQYF. The CDR3 DNA is TGTGCCAGCAGCGCGGGGGGAGGGGGATCCTACGAGCAGTACTTC.

The rearrangement links TRBV19 to TRBJ2-7; 10 bases are shared with TRBD1. V dropped 4 bases and J dropped 1; count of bases not matched to a gene: 4. Germline V gene data show CDR1 as LNHDA and CDR2 as SQIVND (reference sequence). This CDR3 is built from 15 residues. CDR3 coding DNA: TGTGCCAGTAGTAGAGGACAGGGGGGTTCCTACGAGCAGTACTTC. It yields the protein CASSRGQGGSYEQYF.

The chain uses TRBV12-5 and TRBJ1-5, with TRBD1 matching over 9 bases. V lost 7 bases, J lost 3 bases, and 7 bases stayed unmatched. CDR1 is LGHNT, CDR2 FRNRAP, per germline. The CDR3 contains 15 residues. CDR3 DNA: TGTGCTAGTGCACAGGGGGCGGGAATCAATCAGCCCCAGCATTTT. It translates to CASAQGAGINQPQHF.

This chain joins TRBV6-5 and TRBJ2-1; D gene unclear. The CDR3 consists of 12 residues. Trimming removed 6 bases from V and 16 bases from J, with 19 bases in between. CDR1 MNHEY and CDR2 SVGAGI come from the germline V gene. The CDR3 bases are TGTGCCAGCAGCCCGCGGCAGCCCGAATTATTCTTC. This codes for CASSPRQPELFF.